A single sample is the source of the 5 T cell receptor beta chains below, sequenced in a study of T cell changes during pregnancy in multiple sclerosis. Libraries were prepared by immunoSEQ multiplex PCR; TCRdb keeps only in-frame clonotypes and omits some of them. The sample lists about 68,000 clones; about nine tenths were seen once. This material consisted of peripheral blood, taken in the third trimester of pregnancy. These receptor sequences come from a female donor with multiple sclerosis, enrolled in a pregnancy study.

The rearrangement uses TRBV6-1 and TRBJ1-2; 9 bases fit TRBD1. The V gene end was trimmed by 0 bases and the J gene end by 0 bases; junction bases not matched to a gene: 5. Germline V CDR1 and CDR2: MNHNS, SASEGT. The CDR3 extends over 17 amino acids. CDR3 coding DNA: TGTGCCAGCAGTGAAGCCCGGACAGGGGCGGCTAACTATGGCTACACCTTC. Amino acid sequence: CASSEARTGAANYGYTF.

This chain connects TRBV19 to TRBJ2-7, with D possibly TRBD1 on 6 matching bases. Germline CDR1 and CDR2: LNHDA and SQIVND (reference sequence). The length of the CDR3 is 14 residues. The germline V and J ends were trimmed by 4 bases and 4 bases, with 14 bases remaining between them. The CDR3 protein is CASSTLDSLYEQYF. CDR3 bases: TGTGCCAGTAGTACCCTGGACAGCCTGTACGAGCAGTACTTC.

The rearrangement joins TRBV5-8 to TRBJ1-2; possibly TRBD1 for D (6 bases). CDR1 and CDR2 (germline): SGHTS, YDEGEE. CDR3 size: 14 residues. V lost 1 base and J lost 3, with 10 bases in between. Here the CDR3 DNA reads TGTGCCAGCAGCTTGACAGGGACGGACTATGGCTACACCTTC. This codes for CASSLTGTDYGYTF.

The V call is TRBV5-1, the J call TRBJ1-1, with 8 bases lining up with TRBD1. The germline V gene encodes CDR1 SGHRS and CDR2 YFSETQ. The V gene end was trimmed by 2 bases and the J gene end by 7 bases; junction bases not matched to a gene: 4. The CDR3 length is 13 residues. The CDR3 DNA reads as TGCGCCAGCAGCTTACAGGGGGACTTTGAAGCTTTCTTT. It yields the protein CASSLQGDFEAFF.

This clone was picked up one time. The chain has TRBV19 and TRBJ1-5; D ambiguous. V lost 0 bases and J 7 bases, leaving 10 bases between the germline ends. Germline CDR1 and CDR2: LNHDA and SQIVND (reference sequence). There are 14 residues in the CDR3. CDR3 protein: CASSIDLGRQPQHF. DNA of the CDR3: TGTGCCAGTAGTATAGATCTAGGAAGACAGCCCCAGCATTTT.